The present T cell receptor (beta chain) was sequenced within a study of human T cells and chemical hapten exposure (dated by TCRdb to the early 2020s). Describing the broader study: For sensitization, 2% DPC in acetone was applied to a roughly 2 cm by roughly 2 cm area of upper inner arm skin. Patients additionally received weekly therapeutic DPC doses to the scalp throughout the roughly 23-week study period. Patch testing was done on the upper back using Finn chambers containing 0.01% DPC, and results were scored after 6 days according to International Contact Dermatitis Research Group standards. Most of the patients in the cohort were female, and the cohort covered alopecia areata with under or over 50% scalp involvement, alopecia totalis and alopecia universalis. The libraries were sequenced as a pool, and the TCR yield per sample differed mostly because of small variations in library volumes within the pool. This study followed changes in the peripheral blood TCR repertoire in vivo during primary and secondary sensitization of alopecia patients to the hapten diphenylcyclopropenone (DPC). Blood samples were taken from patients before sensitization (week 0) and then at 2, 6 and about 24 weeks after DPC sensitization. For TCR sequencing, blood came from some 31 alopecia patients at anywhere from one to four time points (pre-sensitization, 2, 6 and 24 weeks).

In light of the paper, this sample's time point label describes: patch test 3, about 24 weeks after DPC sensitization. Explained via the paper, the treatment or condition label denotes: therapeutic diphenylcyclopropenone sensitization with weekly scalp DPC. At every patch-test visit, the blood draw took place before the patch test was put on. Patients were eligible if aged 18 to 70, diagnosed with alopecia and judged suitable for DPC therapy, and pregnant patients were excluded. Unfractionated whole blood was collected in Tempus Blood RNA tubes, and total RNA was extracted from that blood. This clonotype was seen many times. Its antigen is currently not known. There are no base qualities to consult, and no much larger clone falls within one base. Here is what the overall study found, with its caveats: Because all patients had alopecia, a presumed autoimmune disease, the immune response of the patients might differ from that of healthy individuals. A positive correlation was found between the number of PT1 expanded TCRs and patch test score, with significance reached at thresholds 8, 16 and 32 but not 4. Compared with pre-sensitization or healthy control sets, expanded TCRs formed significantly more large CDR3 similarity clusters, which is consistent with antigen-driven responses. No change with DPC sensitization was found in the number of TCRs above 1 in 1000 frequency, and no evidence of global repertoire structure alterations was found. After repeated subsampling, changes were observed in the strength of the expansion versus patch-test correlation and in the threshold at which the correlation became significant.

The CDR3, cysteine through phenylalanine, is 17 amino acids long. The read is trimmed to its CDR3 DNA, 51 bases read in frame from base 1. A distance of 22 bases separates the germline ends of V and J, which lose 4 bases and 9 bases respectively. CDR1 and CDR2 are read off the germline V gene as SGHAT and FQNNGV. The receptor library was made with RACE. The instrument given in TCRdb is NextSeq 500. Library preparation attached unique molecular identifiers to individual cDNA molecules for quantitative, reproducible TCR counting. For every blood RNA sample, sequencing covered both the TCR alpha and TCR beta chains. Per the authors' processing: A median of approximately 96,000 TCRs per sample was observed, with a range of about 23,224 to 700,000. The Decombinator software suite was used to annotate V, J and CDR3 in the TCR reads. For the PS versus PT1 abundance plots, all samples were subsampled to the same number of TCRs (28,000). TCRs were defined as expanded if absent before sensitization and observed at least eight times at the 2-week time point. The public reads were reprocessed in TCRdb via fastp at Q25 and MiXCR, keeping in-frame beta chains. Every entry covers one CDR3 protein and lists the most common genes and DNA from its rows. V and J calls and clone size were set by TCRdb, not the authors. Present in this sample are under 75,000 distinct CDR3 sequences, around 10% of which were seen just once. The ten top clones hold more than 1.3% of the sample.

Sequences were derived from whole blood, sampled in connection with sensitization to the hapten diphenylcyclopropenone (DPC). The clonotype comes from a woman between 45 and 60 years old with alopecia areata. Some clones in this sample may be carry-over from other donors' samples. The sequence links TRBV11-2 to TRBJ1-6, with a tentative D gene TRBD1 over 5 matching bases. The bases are TGTGCCAGCAGCTCGAGGCCCTCGGGGGGAGTGGGTTCACCCCTCCACTTT. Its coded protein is CASSSRPSGGVGSPLHF.